Below are 29 T cell receptor beta chains sequenced from a single sample in a study of blood T cell repertoires in COVID-19. Data came from immunoSEQ multiplex PCR; TCRdb stores just in-frame clones and leaves some out. The top ten hold about a tenth of the sample, which has 35,000 to 45,000 clones, roughly nine tenths seen once. Sequencing used peripheral blood. The source of these receptors is a man between 45 and 60 years old with active COVID-19.

This chain connects TRBV6-5 to TRBJ2-1; D is perhaps TRBD1 (6 bases). V was pared by 4 bases and J by 3 bases, with 7 bases between. Germline V gives CDR1 MNHEY, CDR2 SVGAGI. The length of the CDR3 is 13 residues. CDR3 sequence reads: CASSSDSYNEQFF. CDR3 nucleotides: TGTGCCAGCAGTTCGGACAGCTACAATGAGCAGTTCTTC.

The rearrangement joins TRBV27 to TRBJ2-3; 11 bases match TRBD2. Germline loops: CDR1 MNHEY, CDR2 SMNVEV (reference sequence). This CDR3 comprises 17 residues. V trimming: 5 bases; J trimming: 5 bases; junction bases outside the gene matches: 12. The CDR3 is CASSRQLAGDYLDTQYF. Here the CDR3 DNA reads TGTGCCAGCAGTCGGCAACTAGCGGGAGATTACTTAGATACGCAGTATTTT.

This clone was seen just once. V and J are TRBV9 and TRBJ1-1; the D gene is possibly TRBD1 (6 bases). Trimming left V 3 bases short and J 2 bases short, with 29 bases between. The CDR3 has 20 amino acids. The germline gives CDR1 SGDLS, CDR2 YYNGEE. Here the CDR3 reads CASSGAQGLGSPRSNTEAFF. CDR3 nucleotides: TGTGCCAGCAGCGGGGCCCAGGGGCTAGGATCGCCGAGATCAAACACTGAAGCTTTCTTT.

The CDR3 loop is CASSFRQGGTEAFF. The CDR3 DNA reads TGTGCCAGCAGCTTCCGACAGGGGGGCACTGAAGCTTTCTTT. The chain combines TRBV7-9 with TRBJ1-1; 9 bases map to TRBD1. CDR1 is SEHNR, CDR2 FQNEAQ, per germline (reference sequence). The CDR3 is made up of 14 amino acids. The V segment lost 3 bases and the J segment 4 bases; nucleotides outside the gene matches: 3.

The chain recombines TRBV19 with TRBJ1-1, with D perhaps matching TRBD1 (5 bases). Germline CDR1 LNHDA, CDR2 SQIVND (reference sequence). The CDR3 has 18 amino acids. With 7 bases removed from V and 3 bases from J, the gap between germline ends came to 27 bases. The CDR3 nucleotides read TGTGCCAGTATCCCTACGGGGGGGACCTCGAGAGGGGACACTGAAGCTTTCTTT. Amino acid sequence: CASIPTGGTSRGDTEAFF.

The chain recombines TRBV3-1 (or the pseudogene TRBV3-2) with TRBJ2-7, with a tentative D call TRBD1 (5 bases). This CDR3 contains 16 residues. Germline loops: CDR1 LGHDT, CDR2 YNNKEL (reference sequence). V lost 6 bases to trimming and J lost 3 bases, with 21 bases between them. CDR3 DNA sequence: TGTGCCAGCAGGGTAATCTGGACACTTAAGTTCTACGAGCAGTACTTC. It is translated as CASRVIWTLKFYEQYF.

This chain links TRBV7-9 with TRBJ1-1; D ambiguous. V lost 3 bases to trimming and J lost 5 bases, with 4 bases between them. This CDR3 contains 11 residues. Germline CDR1 reads SEHNR; CDR2 reads FQNEAQ (reference sequence). The CDR3 DNA sequence: TGTGCCAGCAGCTTCAGAACTGAAGCTTTCTTT. This translates into CASSFRTEAFF.

V is TRBV5-1 and J is TRBJ1-1; 11 positions match TRBD1. The CDR3 has 15 amino acids. Looked up from germline, CDR1 is SGHRS and CDR2 is YFSETQ. The V gene end was trimmed by 4 bases and the J gene end by 5 bases; junction bases not matched to a gene: 7. This CDR3 is CASSLWTGGATEAFF. Here the CDR3 DNA reads TGCGCCAGCAGCCTTTGGACAGGGGGCGCAACTGAAGCTTTCTTT. Variable domain in full (rest from reference TRBV5-1 and TRBJ1-1): KAGVTQTPRYLIKTRGQQVTLSCSPISGHRSVSWYQQTPGQGLQFLFEYFSETQRNKGNFPGRFSGRQFSNSRSEMNVSTLELGDSALYLCASSLWTGGATEAFFGQGTRLTVV.

The J gene is TRBJ2-5, the V gene TRBV19; 7 bases are a match to TRBD1. The ends lost 6 bases at V and 1 base at J; junction bases unmatched: 5. Germline V gene data show CDR1 as LNHDA and CDR2 as SQIVND (reference sequence). The CDR3 covers 14 residues. CDR3 DNA sequence: TGTGCCAGTAGACGACAGGGTATCCAAGAGACCCAGTACTTC. Translation gives CASRRQGIQETQYF. The full variable domain, rest sourced from reference TRBV19 and TRBJ2-5, is DGGITQSPKYLFRKEGQNVTLSCEQNLNHDAMYWYRQDPGQGLRLIYYSQIVNDFQKGDIAEGYSVSREKKESFPLTVTSAQKNPTAFYLCASRRQGIQETQYFGPGTRLLVL.

The rearrangement uses TRBV2 and TRBJ1-4; D remains unclear. The CDR3 is made up of 12 amino acids. V dropped 6 bases and J dropped 15 bases, with 17 bases sitting between them. Germline CDR1 is SNHLY and CDR2 is FYNNEI. CDR3 residues: CASRERLSPVFF. Written as DNA, the CDR3 is TGTGCCAGCAGGGAGAGACTCTCCCCGGTGTTTTTT.

The rearrangement links TRBV5-1 to TRBJ2-7; TRBD2 might be the D (5 bases). Trimming left V 4 bases short and J 2 bases short, with 13 bases between. The germline gives CDR1 SGHRS, CDR2 YFSETQ. CDR3 size: 14 residues. The CDR3 sequence is CASSRDVPPYEQYF. CDR3 DNA sequence: TGCGCCAGCAGCCGGGATGTACCTCCCTACGAGCAGTACTTC.

The gene calls are TRBV19 and TRBJ1-1, with a tentative D call TRBD1 (5 bases). V was shortened by 1 base and J by 3 bases, with 15 bases between the two germline ends. This CDR3 contains 16 residues. Germline CDR1 and CDR2: LNHDA and SQIVND (reference sequence). This chain's CDR3 is CASSIGRRGRHTEAFF. The DNA of the CDR3 is TGTGCCAGTAGTATAGGAAGGAGGGGTCGGCACACTGAAGCTTTCTTT.

J is TRBJ2-1 and V is TRBV6-5; 11 nucleotides line up with TRBD2. CDR1 is MNHEY, CDR2 SVGAGI, per germline. The CDR3 extends over 15 amino acids. The ends lost 5 bases at V and 7 bases at J; junction bases unmatched: 7. The CDR3 loop is CASSPIAGGTNEQFF. CDR3 nucleotides: TGTGCCAGCAGTCCTATAGCGGGAGGGACTAATGAGCAGTTCTTC.

The chain has TRBV28 and TRBJ2-2; D remains unclear. Germline CDR1 and CDR2: MDHEN and SYDVKM. This CDR3 region has 15 residues. Trimming shortened V by 1 base and J by 6 bases, and 12 bases separated the two germline ends. The CDR3 loop is CASSLLSSTAGELFF. In nucleotides, the CDR3 is TGTGCCAGCAGTTTATTGAGTAGTACGGCCGGGGAGCTGTTTTTT.

The count of this clone is one. This chain connects TRBV4-1 to TRBJ2-1; 7 bases fit TRBD1. Looked up from germline, CDR1 is MGHRA and CDR2 is YSYEKL. With 1 base clipped from V and 7 bases from J, the junction kept 4 bases outside the gene matches. The CDR3 consists of 14 residues. Here the CDR3 DNA reads TGCGCCAGCAGCCAAGGACAGGGAAGAAATGAGCAGTTCTTC. It translates to CASSQGQGRNEQFF.

CDR3 residues: CSVAGYNEQFF. In DNA form, the CDR3 reads TGCAGCGTTGCGGGTTACAATGAGCAGTTCTTC. V and J are TRBV29-1 and TRBJ2-1; D remains ambiguous. Germline V CDR1 and CDR2: SQVTM, ANQGSEA. Deletions cut 4 bases from V and 4 bases from J, with 5 bases between. The CDR3 consists of 11 residues.

The chain recombines TRBV19 with TRBJ1-2; a weak D match, TRBD1 (6 bases). From germline, CDR1 is LNHDA and CDR2 SQIVND (reference sequence). V dropped 8 bases and J dropped 4 bases, with 20 bases sitting between them. This CDR3 region has 15 residues. CDR3 DNA: TGTGCCAGTCTGCAAAATATCGACAGGAGCTATGGCTACACCTTC. Residues: CASLQNIDRSYGYTF. Full variable domain (missing parts from reference TRBV19 and TRBJ1-2): DGGITQSPKYLFRKEGQNVTLSCEQNLNHDAMYWYRQDPGQGLRLIYYSQIVNDFQKGDIAEGYSVSREKKESFPLTVTSAQKNPTAFYLCASLQNIDRSYGYTFGSGTRLTVV.

The rearrangement links TRBV28 to TRBJ1-6; TRBD1 agrees at 9 bases. The junction had 2 bases not matched to a gene; V was cut back by 1 base and J by 7 bases. From germline, CDR1 is MDHEN and CDR2 SYDVKM. This CDR3 has 15 amino acids. CDR3 nucleotides: TGTGCCAGCAGTTTATTCGACAGGGGGAATTCACCCCTCCACTTT. This gives the protein CASSLFDRGNSPLHF.

The gene calls are TRBV19 and TRBJ1-1; the D gene is possibly TRBD1 (5 bases). The CDR3 runs 14 residues. The V and J ends lost 3 bases and 5 bases respectively, with 13 bases between them. Germline values: CDR1 LNHDA, CDR2 SQIVND (reference sequence). Here the CDR3 DNA reads TGTGCCAGTAGTATGGAGGGGACGGGAACTGAAGCTTTCTTT. It is translated as CASSMEGTGTEAFF. Using reference TRBV19 and TRBJ1-1 for the parts outside the CDR3, the full variable domain is DGGITQSPKYLFRKEGQNVTLSCEQNLNHDAMYWYRQDPGQGLRLIYYSQIVNDFQKGDIAEGYSVSREKKESFPLTVTSAQKNPTAFYLCASSMEGTGTEAFFGQGTRLTVV.

This chain joins TRBV7-9 and TRBJ1-2, with unresolved D. Trimming removed 5 bases from V and 8 bases from J, with 15 bases in between. Germline V gene data show CDR1 as SEHNR and CDR2 as FQNEAQ (reference sequence). The CDR3 extends over 13 amino acids. In DNA form, the CDR3 reads TGTGCCAGCAGCAAAAACGCAGGAGGGGGCTACACCTTC. Its translation: CASSKNAGGGYTF.

This clone came up once. The chain carries TRBV5-4 and TRBJ2-2; TRBD2 matches at 12 bases. J lost 0 bases, V lost 9 bases, and 3 bases had no gene match. The germline CDR1 and CDR2 sequences are SGHNT and YYREEE (reference sequence). CDR3 size: 15 residues. The CDR3 reads CATSGRAANTGELFF. In nucleotides, the CDR3 is TGTGCCACTAGCGGGAGGGCCGCGAACACCGGGGAGCTGTTTTTT.

This chain connects TRBV5-1 to TRBJ2-7; 12 nucleotides line up with TRBD2. After removal of 4 bases from V and 2 bases from J, the junction contained 4 bases not matched to a gene. Germline CDR1 reads SGHRS; CDR2 reads YFSETQ. The CDR3 is 15 residues long. CDR3 region: CASSRLAGAAYEQYF. CDR3 DNA sequence: TGCGCCAGCAGCCGACTAGCGGGAGCGGCCTACGAGCAGTACTTC. The entire variable domain, with the rest obtained from reference TRBV5-1 and TRBJ2-7, is as follows: KAGVTQTPRYLIKTRGQQVTLSCSPISGHRSVSWYQQTPGQGLQFLFEYFSETQRNKGNFPGRFSGRQFSNSRSEMNVSTLELGDSALYLCASSRLAGAAYEQYFGPGTRLTVT.

The chain is built from TRBV7-9 and TRBJ2-3, with a possible D match to TRBD2 (5 bases). V was trimmed by 1 base and J by 4 bases, leaving 9 bases between them. The germline CDR1 and CDR2 sequences are SEHNR and FQNEAQ (reference sequence). The CDR3 contains 14 residues. The CDR3 nucleotides read TGTGCCAGCAGCTTAGGAGGGAGCGCAGATACGCAGTATTTT. Residues: CASSLGGSADTQYF.

The chain combines TRBV20-1 with TRBJ2-3; D might be TRBD2 (5 bases). V was trimmed by 2 bases and J by 14 bases, leaving 14 bases between them. The CDR3 is 11 amino acids. CDR1 is DFQATT, CDR2 SNEGSKA, per germline (reference sequence). The CDR3 reads CSARRGRVWYF. CDR3 nucleotides: TGCAGTGCTAGAAGAGGGAGAGTTTGGTATTTT.

This chain connects TRBV7-3 to TRBJ2-1; the D gene is possibly TRBD2 (6 bases). The CDR3 consists of 12 residues. Germline assignment: CDR1 SGHTA and CDR2 FQGTGA. The ends were cut back, 2 bases at V and 8 bases at J, with 7 bases in the middle. CDR3 loop: CASSLGGDEQFF. The DNA for the CDR3 is TGTGCCAGCAGCTTAGGCGGGGATGAGCAGTTCTTC.

The rearrangement uses TRBV5-1 and TRBJ2-1, with D possibly being TRBD1 (6 bases). CDR1 is SGHRS and CDR2 is YFSETQ in the germline V gene. Trimming took off 5 bases at V and 8 bases at J, with 17 bases between the two ends. The CDR3 loop spans 14 amino acids. DNA of the CDR3: TGCGCCAGCAGAGAGGGGGACCGACGCGATGAGCAGTTCTTC. This gives the protein CASREGDRRDEQFF.

The CDR3 region has the DNA TGTGCCAGCAGCTTTTTGGTCTCGCGATCAGGGGGTGGAAACACCATATATTTT. Encoded protein: CASSFLVSRSGGGNTIYF. V gene TRBV7-9 combines with J gene TRBJ1-3, with 7 nucleotides matching TRBD1. Unmatched junction bases numbered 14, after V lost 3 bases and J lost 3 bases. Germline CDR1 is SEHNR and CDR2 is FQNEAQ (reference sequence). CDR3 length: 18 amino acids.

The chain links TRBV28 to TRBJ1-2; maybe TRBD1 (5 bases). CDR1 is MDHEN, CDR2 SYDVKM, per germline. The CDR3 is 14 amino acids. Trimming stripped 3 bases from V and 8 bases from J, with 16 bases between. DNA of the CDR3: TGTGCCAGCAGTTTGGCGAGGCAGGGTGGAGGCTACACCTTC. This encodes CASSLARQGGGYTF.

This clone was seen a single time. This rearrangement joins TRBV9 to TRBJ2-2; D is uncertain. CDR1 is SGDLS and CDR2 is YYNGEE in the germline V gene. This CDR3 region has 13 residues. The ends were cut back, 4 bases at V and 3 bases at J, with 7 bases in the middle. CDR3 protein: CASSPQHTGELFF. In DNA form, the CDR3 reads TGTGCCAGCAGCCCACAGCACACCGGGGAGCTGTTTTTT. The full variable domain, rest sourced from reference TRBV9 and TRBJ2-2, is DSGVTQTPKHLITATGQRVTLRCSPRSGDLSVYWYQQSLDQGLQFLIQYYNGEERAKGNILERFSAQQFPDLHSELNLSSLELGDSALYFCASSPQHTGELFFGEGSRLTVL.